Sequencing of this TCR beta chain was carried out in a study of T cells expressing NK-cell markers. Study at large: CD3+CD56+NKG2C+, CD3+CD56+NKG2C- and CD3+CD56-NKG2C+ T cells, once sorted, supplied the TCR beta repertoires.

One entry per CDR3 protein, without DNA, is what TCRdb gives after re-calling the 5' RACE reads. The sample is made up of about 260,000 distinct CDR3 sequences, and the top ten hold 4% to 5% of it. The CDR3 consists of 13 residues. The germline CDR1 and CDR2 sequences are DFQATT and SNEGSKA (reference sequence). The chain recombines TRBV20-1 with TRBJ2-7; as DNA is missing, the TRBD2 call by TCRdb cannot be tested. Sequencing was done on a sample of blood T cells: a sorted CD56 or NKG2C T cell subset, CD4+ or CD8+ T cells, or bulk PBMC T cells (not recorded which). This receptor was identified in a woman between 18 and 69 years old in good health. This CDR3 reads CSANPLSSYEQYF.